These T cell receptor delta chains were read from a single sample in a study of Vδ1+ human thymocytes. TCRdb processed the multiplex PCR reads again with the CATT caller. The sample includes roughly 50,000 delta-chain clones, roughly 15% seen only once; the top ten take around 0.5%. The sequencing input was Vdelta1+ gamma-delta thymocytes from the thymus. The source of these receptors is a boy younger than two who had congenital heart surgery. CDR3s include the opening cysteine and the closing phenylalanine or tryptophan. A D gene is named only where the DNA matches it firmly. Rows give clone size only sometimes, using once, few, many, or a class for an expanded clone.

D: TRDD3; J: TRDJ1; V: TRDV1; size: few; CDR3: CALGESYWGTLYTDKLIF; DNA: TGTGCTCTTGGGGAGTCCTACTGGGGGACCCTGTACACCGATAAACTCATCTTT
D: TRDD3; J: TRDJ1; V: TRDV1; size: once; CDR3: CALGELPLNWGIWAKADKLIF; DNA: TGTGCTCTTGGGGAACTCCCCCTAAACTGGGGGATATGGGCCAAGGCCGATAAACTCATCTTT
D: NA; J: TRDJ1; V: TRDV1; size: few; CDR3: CALGEPAPLFLPGDPYKLIF; DNA: TGTGCTCTTGGGGAACCAGCCCCCCTATTCCTACCGGGGGATCCTTATAAACTCATCTTT
D: TRDD3; J: TRDJ1; V: TRDV1; size: NA; CDR3: CALGERFPVVLGDTDKLIF; DNA: TGTGCTCTTGGGGAACGATTTCCGGTAGTACTGGGGGATACAGATAAACTCATCTTT
D: TRDD3; J: TRDJ1; V: TRDV1; size: few; CDR3: CALGEPSPTPSYWGIVLRSGYTDKLIF; DNA: TGTGCTCTTGGGGAACCTAGCCCTACCCCCTCGTACTGGGGGATTGTCCTCCGTTCTGGCTACACCGATAAACTCATCTTT
D: TRDD3; J: TRDJ1; V: TRDV1; size: NA; CDR3: CALGEVVRPTGGNTDKLIF; DNA: TGTGCTCTTGGGGAAGTAGTACGACCTACTGGGGGAAACACCGATAAACTCATCTTT
D: TRDD3; J: TRDJ1; V: TRDV1; size: NA; CDR3: CALGELRPTGGYGDKLIF; DNA: TGTGCTCTTGGGGAACTAAGACCTACCGGGGGATACGGGGATAAACTCATCTTT
D: TRDD3; J: TRDJ1; V: TRDV1; size: few; CDR3: CALGGYWGFDKLIF; DNA: TGTGCTCTTGGGGGCTACTGGGGGTTTGATAAACTCATCTTT
D: TRDD3; J: TRDJ1; V: TRDV1; size: NA; CDR3: CALGELALRGIRYTDKLIF; DNA: TGTGCTCTTGGGGAACTGGCCCTACGGGGGATAAGGTACACCGATAAACTCATCTTT
D: TRDD3; J: TRDJ1; V: TRDV1; size: few; CDR3: CALGETVFSLGDTDKLIF; DNA: TGTGCCCTTGGGGAAACCGTCTTCTCACTGGGGGACACCGATAAACTCATCTTT
D: TRDD3; J: TRDJ1; V: TRDV1; size: NA; CDR3: CALGELAPQGNWGIRADKLIF; DNA: TGTGCTCTTGGGGAACTAGCCCCCCAAGGGAACTGGGGGATACGAGCCGATAAACTCATCTTT
D: NA; J: TRDJ1; V: TRDV1; size: NA; CDR3: CALGELTAAYTDKLIF; DNA: TGTGCTCTTGGGGAACTGACCGCCGCTTACACCGATAAACTCATCTTT
D: TRDD3; J: TRDJ1; V: TRDV1; size: few; CDR3: CALSRGDNNHTDKLIF; DNA: TGTGCCTTAAGTCGGGGGGATAATAACCACACCGATAAACTCATCTTT
D: NA; J: TRDJ1; V: TRDV1; size: NA; CDR3: CALGEIPPGVPFTDKLIF; DNA: TGTGCTCTTGGGGAAATTCCCCCGGGGGTCCCGTTCACCGATAAACTCATCTTT
D: NA; J: TRDJ1; V: TRDV1; size: few; CDR3: CALGVHLPRRTGEGLTDKPIF; DNA: TGTGCTCTTGGGGTCCACCTTCCTAGACGAACTGGGGAGGGGTTGACCGATAAACCCATCTTT
D: TRDD3; J: TRDJ1; V: TRDV1; size: NA; CDR3: CALGESPVLLGDYTDKLIF; DNA: TGTGCTCTTGGGGAAAGTCCTGTCTTACTGGGGGATTACACCGATAAACTCATCTTT
D: TRDD3; J: TRDJ1; V: TRDV1; size: NA; CDR3: CALGELGRLLGGTDKLIF; DNA: TGTGCTCTTGGGGAACTAGGCCGGTTACTGGGGGGCACCGATAAACTCATCTTT
D: TRDD3; J: TRDJ1; V: TRDV1; size: NA; CDR3: CALGEMGERYTDKLIF; DNA: TGTGCTCTTGGGGAAATGGGGGAACGGTACACCGATAAACTCATCTTT
D: TRDD3; J: TRDJ1; V: TRDV1; size: few; CDR3: CALGEYSLLGDADKLIF; DNA: TGTGCTCTTGGGGAATACTCACTACTGGGGGATGCCGATAAACTCATCTTT
D: NA; J: TRDJ1; V: TRDV1; size: few; CDR3: CALGELNPVSGGYTDKLIF; DNA: TGTGCTCTTGGGGAACTAAACCCCGTTAGTGGGGGTTACACCGATAAACTCATCTTT
D: NA; J: TRDJ1; V: TRDV1; size: few; CDR3: CALGELGLPPFGGQYTDKLIF; DNA: TGTGCTCTTGGGGAACTTGGGCTTCCTCCCTTTGGGGGACAGTACACCGATAAACTCATCTTT
D: NA; J: TRDJ1; V: TRDV1; size: few; CDR3: CALGEPASYRYWGPIDKLIF; DNA: TGTGCTCTTGGGGAACCGGCTTCCTACCGGTACTGGGGGCCCATCGATAAACTCATCTTT
D: NA; J: TRDJ1; V: TRDV1; size: NA; CDR3: CALGPRPLRKLIF; DNA: TGTGCTCTTGGGCCCCGACCCTTGAGGAAACTCATCTTT
D: NA; J: TRDJ1; V: TRDV1; size: few; CDR3: CALGDSCPGPSTDKLIF; DNA: TGTGCTCTTGGGGATTCCTGCCCGGGGCCCTCCACCGATAAACTCATCTTT
D: TRDD3; J: TRDJ1; V: TRDV1; size: few; CDR3: CALGEPGGWGIRGGTDKLIF; DNA: TGTGCTCTTGGGGAACCGGGAGGCTGGGGGATACGCGGAGGGACCGATAAACTCATCTTT
D: NA; J: TRDJ1; V: TRDV1; size: NA; CDR3: CALGETNPPGFTGYTDKLIF; DNA: TGTGCTCTTGGGGAAACTAACCCCCCCGGATTTACTGGGTACACCGATAAACTCATCTTT
D: NA; J: TRDJ2; V: TRDV2; size: few; CDR3: CACDTLEGGDTLFF; DNA: TGTGCCTGTGACACCTTGGAAGGGGGTGATACACTCTTCTTT
D: TRDD1; J: TRDJ1; V: TRDV1; size: few; CDR3: CALGELVRNRDTDKLIF; DNA: TGTGCTCTTGGGGAACTGGTACGAAATAGGGACACCGATAAACTCATCTTT
D: NA; J: TRDJ1; V: TRDV1; size: NA; CDR3: CALGDPGPYGKLIF; DNA: TGTGCTCTTGGGGACCCCGGGCCTTACGGTAAACTCATCTTT
D: NA; J: TRDJ1; V: TRDV1; size: NA; CDR3: CALGELRWGIPNTDKLIF; DNA: TGTGCTCTTGGGGAATTACGCTGGGGAATCCCGAACACCGATAAACTCATCTTT
D: TRDD3; J: TRDJ1; V: TRDV1; size: NA; CDR3: CALGNSGDPYRRLIF; DNA: TGTGCTCTTGGTAACTCGGGGGATCCGTACAGGCGGCTCATCTTT
D: TRDD3; J: TRDJ1; V: TRDV1; size: NA; CDR3: CALGGTLPLRTGGYEWTDKLIF; DNA: TGTGCTCTTGGGGGGACTCTTCCTCTTCGTACTGGGGGATACGAGTGGACCGATAAACTCATCTTT
D: NA; J: TRDJ1; V: TRDV1; size: NA; CDR3: CALGEGVNKYTDKLIF; DNA: TGTGCTCTTGGGGAAGGGGTGAACAAGTACACCGATAAACTCATCTTT
D: NA; J: TRDJ1; V: TRDV1; size: few; CDR3: CALGERGYTDKLIF; DNA: TGTGCTCTTGGGGAAAGGGGATACACCGATAAACTCATCTTT
D: TRDD3; J: TRDJ1; V: TRDV1; size: NA; CDR3: CALGPPFLTPGDTPGYTDKLIF; DNA: TGTGCTCTTGGGCCGCCATTCCTAACCCCGGGGGATACCCCGGGATACACCGATAAACTCATCTTT
D: NA; J: TRDJ1; V: TRDV1; size: few; CDR3: CALGEPREVDKLIF; DNA: TGTGCTCTTGGGGAACCCCGCGAGGTTGATAAACTCATCTTT
D: NA; J: TRDJ1; V: TRDV1; size: NA; CDR3: CALGVPGTPYTDKLIF; DNA: TGTGCTCTTGGGGTACCCGGGACCCCGTACACCGATAAACTCATCTTT
D: TRDD3; J: TRDJ1; V: TRDV1; size: NA; CDR3: CALGETTFLLGDTPLIF; DNA: TGTGCTCTTGGGGAAACTACGTTCCTACTGGGGGATACGCCCCTCATCTTT
D: TRDD3; J: TRDJ1; V: TRDV1; size: few; CDR3: CALGEISEGVLGDIRSDKLIF; DNA: TGTGCTCTTGGGGAAATTTCGGAAGGAGTACTGGGGGATATACGGTCCGATAAACTCATCTTT
D: NA; J: TRDJ1; V: TRDV1; size: few; CDR3: CALGELEYPPSYWGIYKYTDKLIF; DNA: TGTGCTCTTGGGGAACTAGAATACCCCCCTTCCTACTGGGGGATTTACAAGTACACCGATAAACTCATCTTT
D: TRDD3; J: TRDJ1; V: TRDV1; size: few; CDR3: CALGERVEFDYWGTNTDKLIF; DNA: TGTGCTCTTGGGGAACGGGTCGAATTCGATTACTGGGGGACTAACACCGATAAACTCATCTTT
D: TRDD3; J: TRDJ1; V: TRDV1; size: NA; CDR3: CALGENCWGILDTDKLIF; DNA: TGTGCTCTTGGGGAAAATTGTTGGGGGATACTGGACACCGATAAACTCATCTTT
D: TRDD2; J: TRDJ1; V: TRDV1; size: few; CDR3: CALGDLFLPLGQGPDKLIF; DNA: TGTGCTCTTGGGGATCTCTTCCTACCCCTGGGACAAGGACCCGATAAACTCATCTTT